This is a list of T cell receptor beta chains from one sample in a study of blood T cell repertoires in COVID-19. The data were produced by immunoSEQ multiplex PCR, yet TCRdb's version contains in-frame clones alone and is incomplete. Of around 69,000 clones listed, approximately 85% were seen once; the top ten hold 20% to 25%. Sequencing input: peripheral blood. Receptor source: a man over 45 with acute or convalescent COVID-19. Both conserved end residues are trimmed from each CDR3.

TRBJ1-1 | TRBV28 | ASKQGVNTEAF
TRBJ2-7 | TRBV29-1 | SVVPTGGLSYEQY
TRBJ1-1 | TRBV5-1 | ASSPLQGLNTEAF
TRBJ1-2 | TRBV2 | ASRGTGVGYGYT
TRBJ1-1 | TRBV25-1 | ASTLVGGTMNTEAF
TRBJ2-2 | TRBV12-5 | ASRSQGAQTGELF
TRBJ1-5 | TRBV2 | ASSIPRAGGNQPQH
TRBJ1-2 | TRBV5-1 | ASSPDRGRVIYGYT
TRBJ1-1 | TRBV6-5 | ASRPSGGGRGAF
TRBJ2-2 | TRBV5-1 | ASSQGGAIGELF
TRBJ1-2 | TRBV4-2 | ASSPSEASNYGYT
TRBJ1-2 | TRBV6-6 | ASSQPSGRGYYGYT
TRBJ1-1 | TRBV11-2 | ASSPWTANTEAF
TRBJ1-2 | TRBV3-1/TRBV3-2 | ASSQDRIGGRGYT
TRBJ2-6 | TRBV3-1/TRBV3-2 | ASTQPGLDSGANVLT
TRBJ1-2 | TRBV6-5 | ASSYSGQGTYGYT
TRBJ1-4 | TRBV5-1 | ASSPRSATNEKLF
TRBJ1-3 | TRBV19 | ASQRDRVPGNTIY
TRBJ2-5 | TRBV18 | ASSPLAGGQETQY
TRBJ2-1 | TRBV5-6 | ASSLDTGRYNEQF
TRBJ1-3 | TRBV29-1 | SVEDLDRTTGNTIY
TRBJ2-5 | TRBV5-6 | ASSPQRGRETQY
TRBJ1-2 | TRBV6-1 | AIHGGAGTYGYT
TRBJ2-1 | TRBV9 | ASSVEGQGGDEQF
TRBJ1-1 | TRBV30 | AWEQGWNTEAF
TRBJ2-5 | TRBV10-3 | AISEIAGEVGETQY
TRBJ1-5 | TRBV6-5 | ASRATGYNQPQH
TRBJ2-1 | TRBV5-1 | ASSHRGDNNEQF
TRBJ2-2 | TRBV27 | ASSTPGQLNTGELF
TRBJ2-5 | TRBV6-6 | ASSRTSGGTRQETQY
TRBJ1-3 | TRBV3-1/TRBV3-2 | ASSFGDRGHTIY
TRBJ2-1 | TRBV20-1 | SASYHPGDEQF